The text below deals with one T cell receptor (beta chain). Antigen: not known. Study processing details: Without quality scores, immunoSEQ junctional reads could not be filtered like full-length reads. Profiling relied on immunoSEQ multiplex PCR, and the TCRdb table lists in-frame clones only, not all of them. V and J calls and clone size are copied from that table; D and trimming were computed from the DNA. The sample yields about 2.5 million clones, 85% to 95% seen once. The sample is drawn from a study of shared clonotypes between healthy human individuals. At the level of the study: For every donor, three CD4 naive, three CD4 memory, two CD8 naive and one CD8 memory plates were used.

Whole-study findings and limits: Lower generation probabilities were found for non-shared clonotypes than for those shared by all four donors.

Trimming removed 0 bases from V and 0 bases from J; junction bases left unmatched: 3. Germline-derived CDR1 and CDR2 are LNHNV and YYDKDF (reference sequence). This CDR3 contains 17 residues. It was into CD45RA+ naive and CD45RA-negative memory subsets that the CD4+ cells were split. The sequenced sample consisted of naive CD4+ T cells from PBMCs. Specified subset: CD45RA+ positively selected. This sequence joins TRBV15 and TRBJ1-3, with TRBD1 matching over 9 bases. This sequence was found in a man aged 18 to 35 in good health. Some clones in this sample may be carry-over from other donors' samples. The CDR3, as DNA: TGTGCCACCAGCAGAGAGGGACAGGGAAACTCTGGAAACACCATATATTTT. It translates to CATSREGQGNSGNTIYF.